Presented here are 26 T cell receptor beta chains from one specimen sequenced in a study of blood T cell repertoires in COVID-19. Sequencing used immunoSEQ multiplex PCR; TCRdb keeps in-frame clones, though not all of them. The table lists some 300,000 clones, 70% to 90% of them singletons. The source material was peripheral blood. The source is a woman in her forties or fifties with active or convalescent COVID-19.

J is TRBJ2-7 and V is TRBV5-1; 9 bases line up with TRBD1. The trim removed 0 bases at V and 3 bases at J, leaving 7 bases unmatched. CDR1 and CDR2 from the germline V gene are SGHRS and YFSETQ. This CDR3 has 16 amino acids. This CDR3 is CASSLAGGQGSYEQYF. DNA of the CDR3: TGCGCCAGCAGCTTGGCCGGCGGACAGGGGAGCTACGAGCAGTACTTC. The whole variable domain, remainder taken from reference TRBV5-1 and TRBJ2-7, is KAGVTQTPRYLIKTRGQQVTLSCSPISGHRSVSWYQQTPGQGLQFLFEYFSETQRNKGNFPGRFSGRQFSNSRSEMNVSTLELGDSALYLCASSLAGGQGSYEQYFGPGTRLTVT.

This clone was counted a few times. V and J are TRBV5-1 and TRBJ2-1, with TRBD2 matching 10 bases. The germline V gene has CDR1 SGHRS and CDR2 YFSETQ. V lost 4 bases to trimming and J lost 4 bases; unmatched junction nucleotides: 5. CDR3 length equals 15 residues. Here the CDR3 reads CASSGGLAVYNEQFF. CDR3 DNA: TGCGCCAGCAGCGGAGGACTAGCGGTTTACAATGAGCAGTTCTTC.

The chain uses TRBV24-1 and TRBJ2-3; 7 positions agree with TRBD1. CDR1 KGHDR and CDR2 SFDVKD come from the germline V gene. V lost 6 bases, J lost 2 bases, and 4 bases stayed unmatched. The CDR3 is made up of 14 amino acids. The DNA of the CDR3 is TGTGCCACCAGTCCGGGACAGAACACAGATACGCAGTATTTT. Protein sequence: CATSPGQNTDTQYF.

J is TRBJ2-7 and V is TRBV18; 7 bases match TRBD2. Trimming cost V 6 bases and J 7 bases; bases outside gene matches: 12. Germline CDR1 reads KGHSH; CDR2 reads LQKENI. The CDR3 is 14 residues long. This CDR3 is CASSMLPREGEQYF. The CDR3 DNA reads as TGTGCCAGCTCTATGCTGCCGAGGGAGGGGGAGCAGTACTTC. Full variable domain (rest looked up from reference TRBV18 and TRBJ2-7): NAGVMQNPRHLVRRRGQEARLRCSPMKGHSHVYWYRQLPEEGLKFMVYLQKENIIDESGMPKERFSAEFPKEGPSILRIQQVVRGDSAAYFCASSMLPREGEQYFGPGTRLTVT.

The chain has TRBV28 and TRBJ2-7; 9 positions agree with TRBD1. The germline CDR1 and CDR2 sequences are MDHEN and SYDVKM. The CDR3 extends over 15 amino acids. Trimming took 5 bases from V and 4 from J; bases not matched to a gene: 9. This CDR3 reads CASSALGTGFYEQYF. The CDR3 DNA sequence: TGTGCCAGCAGTGCTTTAGGGACAGGGTTTTACGAGCAGTACTTC.

The chain carries TRBV20-1 and TRBJ2-1; 12 bases agree with TRBD2. CDR1 is DFQATT, CDR2 SNEGSKA, per germline (reference sequence). The ends lost 3 bases at V and 8 bases at J; junction bases unmatched: 11. The CDR3 contains 16 residues. This CDR3 is CSASALAGGFTDEQFF. The DNA for the CDR3 is TGCAGTGCTAGTGCACTAGCGGGAGGTTTTACAGATGAGCAGTTCTTC.

V usage is TRBV9 and J usage is TRBJ2-2; a weak D match, TRBD2 (5 bases). Germline assignment: CDR1 SGDLS and CDR2 YYNGEE. The V gene lost 4 bases and the J gene lost 2 bases, with 12 bases spanning the gap. The CDR3 contains 15 residues. This CDR3 is CASSLRGPNTGELFF. The CDR3 DNA reads as TGTGCCAGCAGCCTCCGGGGTCCCAACACCGGGGAGCTGTTTTTT.

In its sample, this clone was seen a few times. The genes are TRBV19 and TRBJ2-1; 8 bases align to TRBD2. Unmatched junction bases numbered 10, after V lost 2 bases and J lost 7 bases. CDR3 length: 16 residues. The germline V gene encodes CDR1 LNHDA and CDR2 SQIVND (reference sequence). The CDR3 here is CASSISGGRLGNEQFF. CDR3 bases: TGTGCCAGTAGTATATCGGGGGGGAGACTTGGAAATGAGCAGTTCTTC.

The chain joins TRBV28 to TRBJ2-6, with D tentatively TRBD2 (6 bases). V lost 4 bases, J lost 2 bases, and 21 bases lay in between. CDR1 and CDR2 from the germline V gene are MDHEN and SYDVKM. This CDR3 is built from 19 residues. This CDR3 is CASSSRPWKGGPGANVLTF. In DNA form, the CDR3 reads TGTGCCAGCAGTTCCCGCCCGTGGAAGGGAGGACCTGGGGCCAACGTCCTGACTTTC.

This chain joins TRBV3-1 (or the pseudogene TRBV3-2) and TRBJ2-7; 7 bases align to TRBD1. Trimming cost V 4 bases and J 2 bases; bases outside gene matches: 11. The CDR3 extends over 16 amino acids. The germline gives CDR1 LGHDT, CDR2 YNNKEL (reference sequence). CDR3: CASSLEAGGLTYEQYF. The CDR3 bases are TGTGCCAGCAGCCTCGAAGCAGGGGGTTTAACCTACGAGCAGTACTTC.

This clone was seen once. The V gene is TRBV19, the J gene TRBJ1-2, with 7 positions matching TRBD1. V trimming: 1 base; J trimming: 2 bases; junction bases outside the gene matches: 13. This CDR3 is built from 18 residues. Germline V gene sequence: CDR1 LNHDA, CDR2 SQIVND (reference sequence). CDR3 in amino acids: CASSIGGWGTANNYGYTF. In nucleotides, the CDR3 is TGTGCCAGTAGTATAGGGGGCTGGGGGACAGCCAACAACTATGGCTACACCTTC.

V and J are TRBV19 and TRBJ2-2, with a tentative D call TRBD2 (6 bases). Germline CDR1 LNHDA, CDR2 SQIVND (reference sequence). The CDR3 totals 14 residues. The ends were cut back, 7 bases at V and 1 base at J, with 10 bases in the middle. CDR3 sequence: CASTVTRNTGELFF. The CDR3 DNA sequence: TGTGCCAGTACCGTGACTAGGAACACCGGGGAGCTGTTTTTT.

The count of this clone is one. This chain joins TRBV28 and TRBJ1-3; D not resolved. The CDR3 extends over 14 amino acids. Trimming took off 4 bases at V and 0 bases at J, with 7 bases between the two ends. The germline V gene has CDR1 MDHEN and CDR2 SYDVKM. Here the CDR3 DNA reads TGTGCCAGCAGTTACAGTCTCTCTGGAAACACCATATATTTT. Protein sequence: CASSYSLSGNTIYF.

The J gene is TRBJ2-7, the V gene TRBV28; 11 nucleotides align to TRBD2. From germline, CDR1 is MDHEN and CDR2 SYDVKM. The junction had 4 bases not matched to a gene; V was cut back by 4 bases and J by 2 bases. This CDR3 comprises 15 residues. The CDR3 is CASSSTSGRAYEQYF. The CDR3 coding sequence is TGTGCCAGCAGTTCCACTAGCGGGAGAGCCTACGAGCAGTACTTC.

The rearrangement links TRBV5-6 to TRBJ2-2; D is unclear. V was cut by 1 base and J by 5 bases, with 12 bases left in between. The CDR3 extends over 15 amino acids. Germline loops: CDR1 SGHDT, CDR2 YYEEEE. Here the CDR3 reads CASSLRNMRTGELFF. Here the CDR3 DNA reads TGTGCCAGCAGCTTGAGAAACATGCGGACCGGGGAGCTGTTTTTT.

The V and J genes are TRBV18 and TRBJ1-1, with D possibly matching TRBD1 (6 bases). V lost 6 bases and J lost 4, with 18 bases in between. Germline values: CDR1 KGHSH, CDR2 LQKENI. The CDR3 covers 15 residues. The CDR3 here is CASSQQGSPATEAFF. CDR3 nucleotide sequence: TGTGCCAGCTCGCAACAGGGTTCCCCAGCCACTGAAGCTTTCTTT.

V is TRBV30 and J is TRBJ2-7, with 9 bases lining up with TRBD1. Germline values: CDR1 GTSNPN, CDR2 SVGIG (reference sequence). J gave up 7 bases and V 4 bases, and 5 bases lay outside the gene matches. This CDR3 contains 12 residues. CDR3 coding DNA: TGTGCCTGGAACAGGGGGCCGGAGGAGCAGTACTTC. Translation gives CAWNRGPEEQYF.

The chain carries TRBV3-1 (or the pseudogene TRBV3-2) and TRBJ1-1, with D maybe TRBD1 (6 bases). V was shortened by 0 bases and J by 4 bases, with 15 bases between the two germline ends. CDR3 length: 16 residues. The V gene's germline CDR1 is LGHDT and CDR2 YNNKEL (reference sequence). The CDR3 nucleotides read TGTGCCAGCAGCCAAGAGGCAGGGGATTTGTTCACTGAAGCTTTCTTT. Its translation is CASSQEAGDLFTEAFF.

The chain has TRBV19 and TRBJ1-1; 8 nucleotides align to TRBD1. V lost 5 bases to trimming and J lost 0 bases; unmatched junction nucleotides: 11. Germline V gene lookup returns CDR1 LNHDA and CDR2 SQIVND (reference sequence). This CDR3 is 17 amino acids long. CDR3 loop: CASSSRYRGGVNTEAFF. CDR3 sequence (DNA): TGTGCCAGTAGTTCGCGTTACAGGGGGGGAGTGAACACTGAAGCTTTCTTT.

This clone appeared a few times. V gene TRBV28 combines with J gene TRBJ1-5, with 8 bases identical to TRBD1. The germline gives CDR1 MDHEN, CDR2 SYDVKM. CDR3 length equals 14 residues. Germline trimming cut 8 bases from V and 6 bases from J; bases unmatched to any gene: 9. CDR3: CASETGGMSQPQHF. CDR3 DNA: TGTGCCAGCGAAACAGGGGGAATGAGTCAGCCCCAGCATTTT.

This chain joins TRBV15 and TRBJ1-2; D gene ambiguous. CDR1 is LNHNV and CDR2 is YYDKDF in the germline V gene (reference sequence). Trimming left V 0 bases short and J 4 bases short, with 9 bases between. This CDR3 comprises 14 residues. The CDR3 DNA follows: TGTGCCACCAGCAGAGATCCCCTAGGCTATGGCTACACCTTC. It yields the protein CATSRDPLGYGYTF.

The chain joins TRBV2 to TRBJ2-1; 10 nucleotides agree with TRBD2. V lost 4 bases and J lost 9; bases outside the gene matches: 6. This CDR3 is built from 14 residues. The germline V gene encodes CDR1 SNHLY and CDR2 FYNNEI. The CDR3 region has the DNA TGTGCCAGCAGTGGAGCTAGCGGGAGAAGTGAGCAGTTCTTC. This translates into CASSGASGRSEQFF.

This chain links TRBV19 with TRBJ1-4, with D perhaps matching TRBD1 (6 bases). V gave up 6 bases and J gave up 7 bases, with 18 bases separating them. CDR1 is LNHDA, CDR2 SQIVND, per germline (reference sequence). The CDR3 is 15 residues long. The CDR3 nucleotides are TGTGCCAGTAGCCACGTGCGGGGGCGGGTTGAAAAACTGTTTTTT. It specifies CASSHVRGRVEKLFF.

The chain joins TRBV28 to TRBJ1-5; 8 bases are shared with TRBD1. From germline, CDR1 is MDHEN and CDR2 SYDVKM. This CDR3 is built from 14 residues. V was clipped by 6 bases and J by 7 bases; unmatched bases: 8. CDR3 nucleotide sequence: TGTGCCAGCAGCCCGGACAGGGTGGGCCAGCCCCAGCATTTT. Translating it yields CASSPDRVGQPQHF.

Comment on this clone: A single base separates this from a much larger clone, so it may be a read error. Other DNA sequences of this sample code for an identical CDR3. The chain employs TRBV28 and TRBJ1-2; tentative D call: TRBD1 (5 bases). V gave up 6 bases and J gave up 4 bases, with 12 bases separating them. CDR1 MDHEN and CDR2 SYDVKM come from the germline V gene. The CDR3 is 13 amino acids. The CDR3 DNA sequence: TGTGCCAGCAGCCCAGGGAAGGCCTATGGCTACACCTTC. Amino acid sequence: CASSPGKAYGYTF.

This chain links TRBV7-7 with TRBJ2-5, with 11 bases fitting TRBD1. Germline CDR1 is SSHAT and CDR2 is FNYEAQ (reference sequence). The CDR3 spans 12 residues. V lost 5 bases to trimming and J lost 12 bases; unmatched junction nucleotides: 5. The CDR3 spells CASSPLGQGEYF. Written as DNA, the CDR3 is TGTGCCAGCAGCCCCCTGGGACAGGGGGAGTACTTC.